This entry lists 15 T cell receptor beta chains sequenced from one sample in a study of spatial heterogeneity in lung cancer. TCRdb independently ran MiXCR on the 5' RACE reads; one entry per CDR3 protein. The sample includes about 82,000 distinct CDR3 sequences, 10% to 15% seen only once; the top ten take around 4.3%. The sample's time point: sample taken at primary tumor resection. Whole RNA came from tumor, nontumor lung or frozen PBMC and was sequenced without being sorted. This sample comprised PBMCs, obtained at surgery. Source of these receptors: a male donor with early-stage non-small cell lung cancer.

This clonotype was found a few times. The genes are TRBV7-3 and TRBJ1-1; TRBD1 agrees at 9 bases. Germline CDR1 is SGHTA and CDR2 is FQGTGA. The V and J ends lost 5 bases and 3 bases, in that order; junction bases with no gene match: 16. The CDR3 sequence is 18 residues long. The CDR3 spells CASSLRGPGQGLYTEAFF. The DNA for the CDR3 is TGTGCCAGCAGCCTTCGTGGTCCGGGACAGGGATTATACACTGAAGCTTTCTTT.

The chain is built from TRBV29-1 and TRBJ2-2; 8 bases line up with TRBD1. CDR3 length: 15 amino acids. V shed 4 bases, J shed 4 bases, and the junction held 8 bases outside the gene matches. Germline V gives CDR1 SQVTM, CDR2 ANQGSEA. CDR3 protein: CSVGARGQSTGELFF. CDR3 nucleotide sequence: TGCAGCGTTGGCGCCAGGGGGCAGAGCACCGGGGAGCTGTTTTTT.

This clonotype was seen at least ten times. The chain combines TRBV29-1 with TRBJ1-1; no reliable D call. V was clipped by 7 bases and J by 3 bases, with 12 bases between them. The CDR3 is made up of 12 amino acids. Looked up from germline, CDR1 is SQVTM and CDR2 is ANQGSEA. The CDR3 here is CSAVEGYTEAFF. CDR3 in DNA: TGCAGCGCAGTTGAGGGTTACACTGAAGCTTTCTTT. Full variable domain (outside the CDR3, taken from reference TRBV29-1 and TRBJ1-1): SAVISQKPSRDICQRGTSLTIQCQVDSQVTMMFWYRQQPGQSLTLIATANQGSEATYESGFVIDKFPISRPNLTFSTLTVSNMSPEDSSIYLCSAVEGYTEAFFGQGTRLTVV.

The table lists this clonotype with a few counts. The J gene is TRBJ2-7, the V gene TRBV20-1; 9 nucleotides align to TRBD2. The CDR3 is 15 residues long. Germline V gene lookup returns CDR1 DFQATT and CDR2 SNEGSKA (reference sequence). The J segment lost 2 bases and the V segment lost 3 bases, leaving 8 bases of the junction unmatched. CDR3 in amino acids: CSASSSGGRAYEQYF. The CDR3 DNA is TGCAGTGCTAGCTCGTCGGGCGGGAGGGCCTACGAGCAGTACTTC.

This clonotype was counted ten times or more. The chain is built from TRBV4-1 and TRBJ1-1; D gene ambiguous. CDR3 length equals 15 residues. From germline, CDR1 is MGHRA and CDR2 YSYEKL. V lost 1 base, J lost 1 base, and 10 bases lay in between. This chain's CDR3 is CASSQVDPTNTEAFF. The CDR3, as DNA: TGCGCCAGCAGCCAAGTTGATCCGACGAACACTGAAGCTTTCTTT.

This clonotype came up many times. The genes are TRBV29-1 and TRBJ2-5, with 10 positions matching TRBD2. The V and J ends lost 6 bases and 4 bases, in that order; junction bases with no gene match: 8. There are 14 residues in the CDR3. CDR1 and CDR2 (germline): SQVTM, ANQGSEA. CDR3 coding DNA: TGCAGCGTCCCTAGCGGGGGTGATACAGAGACCCAGTACTTC. This gives the protein CSVPSGGDTETQYF.

The V gene is TRBV29-1, the J gene TRBJ2-3; TRBD2 matches at 7 bases. The CDR3 spans 15 residues. CDR1 and CDR2 from the germline V gene are SQVTM and ANQGSEA. V was pared by 3 bases and J by 8 bases, with 14 bases of the junction left unmatched. The CDR3 DNA is TGCAGCGTTGAGAGACGGAGCGGGACGCGCGGTACGCAGTATTTT. Protein product: CSVERRSGTRGTQYF.

The sample holds many counts of this clonotype. J is TRBJ1-1 and V is TRBV12-3 or TRBV12-4, with D maybe TRBD1 (5 bases). There are 17 residues in the CDR3. V lost 2 bases, J lost 0 bases, and 16 bases lay in between. For the CDR3, the DNA is TGTGCCAGCAGTTTATATGGGTCTTGGGGGATGAACACTGAAGCTTTCTTT. Encoded protein: CASSLYGSWGMNTEAFF.

The chain uses TRBV25-1 and TRBJ1-1; a possible D gene is TRBD1 (5 bases). The CDR3 runs 14 residues. Trimming pared 7 bases from V and 0 bases from J, leaving 12 bases between. Germline assignment: CDR1 MGHDK and CDR2 SYGVNS. This CDR3 reads CASTHGGVNTEAFF. Written as DNA, the CDR3 is TGTGCCAGCACCCATGGAGGGGTGAACACTGAAGCTTTCTTT.

This clonotype was counted only a few times. The DNA of the CDR3 is TGTGCCAGCAGCTTAGTAGCGGGGGCCTACAATGAGCAGTTCTTC. This codes for CASSLVAGAYNEQFF. J is TRBJ2-1 and V is TRBV11-3; 9 nucleotides agree with TRBD2. CDR1 is SGHNT, CDR2 YENEEA, per germline. The length of the CDR3 is 15 residues. The ends lost 1 base at V and 2 bases at J; junction bases unmatched: 0.

In this sample, this clonotype turned up many times. This chain links TRBV7-2 with TRBJ1-2, with D maybe TRBD1 (5 bases). Trimming removed 2 bases from V and 8 bases from J, with 18 bases in between. The CDR3 is 15 residues long. Germline V gene sequence: CDR1 SGHTA, CDR2 FQGNSA. The CDR3 loop is CASSLRSHGAGGYTF. The CDR3 coding sequence is TGTGCCAGCAGCTTAAGATCACACGGGGCAGGCGGCTACACCTTC.

This clonotype appeared a few times. The chain combines TRBV7-9 with TRBJ2-5; 10 positions match TRBD2. Germline V lookup: CDR1 SEHNR, CDR2 FQNEAQ (reference sequence). The CDR3 length is 17 residues. After removal of 2 bases from V and 6 bases from J, the junction contained 12 bases not matched to a gene. The CDR3 here is CASSLNKVTSGIQTQYF. The CDR3 DNA reads TGTGCCAGCAGCTTAAACAAGGTTACTAGCGGGATCCAGACCCAGTACTTC.

The rearrangement links TRBV10-1 to TRBJ2-7; D unresolved. The CDR3 runs 13 residues. Germline CDR1 and CDR2: WNHNN and SYGVQD (reference sequence). Trimming cost V 4 bases and J 7 bases, with 14 bases left between them. The CDR3 DNA follows: TGCGCCAGCAGTGTAGCCATCGACTCGGAGCAGTACTTC. This gives the protein CASSVAIDSEQYF.

This clonotype was picked up a small number of times. In DNA, the CDR3 is TGTGCCAGCAGCCAGCAGAGCGGATCATATAACATTCAGTACTTC. Its protein is CASSQQSGSYNIQYF. The V call is TRBV3-1, the J call TRBJ2-4; maybe TRBD2 (5 bases). CDR1 LGHDT and CDR2 YNNKEL come from the germline V gene (reference sequence). Trimming shortened V by 3 bases and J by 7 bases, and 16 bases separated the two germline ends. The CDR3 extends over 15 amino acids.

V and J are TRBV7-2 and TRBJ1-3, with a tentative D call TRBD1 (5 bases). From germline, CDR1 is SGHTA and CDR2 FQGNSA. Trimming shortened V by 5 bases and J by 2 bases, and 13 bases separated the two germline ends. This CDR3 comprises 15 residues. CDR3 DNA: TGTGCCAGCAGCGAGGGGCCGGGAGCTGGAAACACCATATATTTT. This codes for CASSEGPGAGNTIYF. The full variable domain, its missing parts supplied by reference TRBV7-2 and TRBJ1-3, is GAGVSQSPSNKVTEKGKDVELRCDPISGHTALYWYRQSLGQGLEFLIYFQGNSAPDKSGLPSDRFSAERTGGSVSTLTIQRTQQEDSAVYLCASSEGPGAGNTIYFGEGSWLTVV.